The 15 T cell receptor beta chains listed next were all sequenced from one sample in a study of cytotoxic CD8 clonotypes in ibrutinib-treated CLL. Repertoires were generated with immunoSEQ multiplex PCR, while TCRdb's copy carries only in-frame clones and drops some. The sample contains 250,000 to 350,000 clones, roughly four fifths of which appear only once. This specimen consisted of PBMCs, obtained at disease progression, from a patient treated with ibrutinib. These receptors all stem from a human donor with chronic lymphocytic leukemia.

The chain links TRBV28 to TRBJ2-7; 9 bases map to TRBD1. J lost 3 bases, V lost 4 bases, and 7 bases had no gene match. CDR1 MDHEN and CDR2 SYDVKM come from the germline V gene. The CDR3 extends over 15 amino acids. CDR3 region: CASSYSGTGLYEQYF. DNA of the CDR3: TGTGCCAGCAGTTACTCCGGGACAGGGCTCTACGAGCAGTACTTC.

The rearrangement joins TRBV29-1 to TRBJ2-1; 7 bases line up with TRBD1. The CDR3 is 14 amino acids. The V and J ends lost 4 bases and 6 bases, in that order; junction bases with no gene match: 9. Germline-derived CDR1 and CDR2 are SQVTM and ANQGSEA. The DNA for the CDR3 is TGCAGCGTTGCGCGCCTTACAGGGGTCAATGAGCAGTTCTTC. This codes for CSVARLTGVNEQFF.

The gene calls are TRBV19 and TRBJ1-1; D possibly corresponds to TRBD1 (5 bases). Looked up from germline, CDR1 is LNHDA and CDR2 is SQIVND (reference sequence). Trimming took off 3 bases at V and 0 bases at J, with 14 bases between the two ends. The CDR3 covers 16 residues. The CDR3 protein is CASSIWGEPMNTEAFF. CDR3 coding DNA: TGTGCCAGTAGTATCTGGGGGGAACCCATGAACACTGAAGCTTTCTTT.

This rearrangement joins TRBV15 to TRBJ1-4; D possibly corresponds to TRBD1 (5 bases). V lost 3 bases, J lost 4 bases, and 18 bases lay in between. The CDR3 extends over 17 amino acids. CDR1 is LNHNV, CDR2 YYDKDF, per germline (reference sequence). CDR3 residues: CATSSFAGAVRNEKLFF. In DNA, the CDR3 is TGTGCCACCAGCAGCTTTGCCGGGGCCGTCCGTAATGAAAAACTGTTTTTT.

This clone was observed a few times. The J gene is TRBJ1-3, the V gene TRBV12-5; a possible D gene is TRBD1 (6 bases). The CDR3 is made up of 16 amino acids. V was shortened by 0 bases and J by 4 bases, with 13 bases between the two germline ends. Looked up from germline, CDR1 is LGHNT and CDR2 is FRNRAP. In DNA, the CDR3 is TGTGCTAGTGGTTTGGTACTAGGCAGGGGCGGAAACACCATATATTTT. The encoded protein is CASGLVLGRGGNTIYF.

This clone was observed a few times. This rearrangement joins TRBV7-3 to TRBJ2-2; D uncertain. This CDR3 is 14 amino acids long. The germline gives CDR1 SGHTA, CDR2 FQGTGA. Between the trimmed V and J ends, which lost 5 bases and 1 base, there was a span of 8 bases. In DNA form, the CDR3 reads TGTGCCAGCAGCCGGTCGTGGAACACCGGGGAGCTGTTTTTT. Translated, it gives CASSRSWNTGELFF.

This clone was picked up a small number of times. V usage is TRBV2 and J usage is TRBJ1-5; no clear D gene. The germline CDR1 and CDR2 sequences are SNHLY and FYNNEI. The CDR3 sequence is 12 residues long. Trimming took 6 bases from V and 8 from J, leaving 11 bases between them. The CDR3 loop is CASSTWREPQHF. In DNA, the CDR3 is TGTGCCAGCAGCACTTGGCGCGAGCCCCAGCATTTT.

Of note for this clone: The sample contains more than one DNA sequence encoding this CDR3. The chain uses TRBV27 and TRBJ1-2, with D perhaps matching TRBD1 (5 bases). V dropped 3 bases and J dropped 2 bases, with 7 bases sitting between them. Germline values: CDR1 MNHEY, CDR2 SMNVEV (reference sequence). CDR3 size: 13 residues. The CDR3 DNA sequence: TGTGCCAGCAGTTTGGGGCAGAACTATGGCTACACCTTC. Translated, it gives CASSLGQNYGYTF.

The rearrangement uses TRBV4-1 and TRBJ2-1; 7 nucleotides align to TRBD2. Per germline, CDR1 MGHRA and CDR2 YSYEKL. The CDR3 consists of 15 residues. J gave up 2 bases and V 4 bases, and 5 bases lay outside the gene matches. The CDR3 DNA reads as TGCGCCAGCAGCCCTCCACGGGGGGCCTACAATGAGCAGTTCTTC. Its protein product is CASSPPRGAYNEQFF.

This chain links TRBV5-4 with TRBJ2-7, with D possibly being TRBD2 (7 bases). Germline-derived CDR1 and CDR2 are SGHNT and YYREEE (reference sequence). V dropped 1 base and J dropped 5 bases, with 13 bases sitting between them. The CDR3 has 14 residues. CDR3 nucleotides: TGTGCCAGCAGCTTGCGGGGGGCGCGGGACGAGCAGTACTTC. Protein: CASSLRGARDEQYF. Combining the CDR3 with reference TRBV5-4 and TRBJ2-7 gives the whole variable domain ETGVTQSPTHLIKTRGQQVTLRCSSQSGHNTVSWYQQALGQGPQFIFQYYREEENGRGNFPPRFSGLQFPNYSSELNVNALELDDSALYLCASSLRGARDEQYFGPGTRLTVT.

Only a few counts were recorded for this clone. The chain joins TRBV25-1 to TRBJ2-1; TRBD2 aligns across 12 bases. CDR1 and CDR2 from the germline V gene are MGHDK and SYGVNS. V dropped 8 bases and J dropped 5; count of bases not matched to a gene: 13. The CDR3 covers 17 residues. CDR3 nucleotide sequence: TGTGCCAGCCGAAATCGACTAGCGGGAGATAAGGACAATGAGCAGTTCTTC. Translating gives CASRNRLAGDKDNEQFF. Complete variable domain (other parts from reference TRBV25-1 and TRBJ2-1): EADIYQTPRYLVIGTGKKITLECSQTMGHDKMYWYQQDPGMELHLIHYSYGVNSTEKGDLSSESTVSRIRTEHFPLTLESARPSHTSQYLCASRNRLAGDKDNEQFFGPGTRLTVL.

The chain couples TRBV7-3 to TRBJ2-1; 7 positions agree with TRBD2. CDR3 length: 14 residues. V was clipped by 0 bases and J by 9 bases; unmatched bases: 5. Germline V lookup: CDR1 SGHTA, CDR2 FQGTGA. DNA of the CDR3: TGTGCCAGCAGCTTAACCGGGAGGTGGGGTGAGCAGTTCTTC. It encodes CASSLTGRWGEQFF.

The chain employs TRBV25-1 and TRBJ2-2; D is unclear. The CDR3 totals 14 residues. V dropped 8 bases and J dropped 2 bases, with 12 bases sitting between them. Germline V CDR1 and CDR2: MGHDK, SYGVNS. The CDR3 sequence: CASWTDENTGELFF. The CDR3 coding sequence is TGTGCCAGCTGGACCGACGAAAACACCGGGGAGCTGTTTTTT. Complete variable domain (other parts from reference TRBV25-1 and TRBJ2-2): EADIYQTPRYLVIGTGKKITLECSQTMGHDKMYWYQQDPGMELHLIHYSYGVNSTEKGDLSSESTVSRIRTEHFPLTLESARPSHTSQYLCASWTDENTGELFFGEGSRLTVL.

CDR3 residues: CAWKRQGARANTEAFF. The CDR3 nucleotides read TGTGCCTGGAAAAGACAGGGGGCGCGAGCTAACACTGAAGCTTTCTTT. The chain links TRBV30 to TRBJ1-1; 10 bases are shared with TRBD1. Unmatched junction bases numbered 10, after V lost 4 bases and J lost 2 bases. This CDR3 region has 16 residues. Per germline, CDR1 GTSNPN and CDR2 SVGIG (reference sequence).

V is TRBV7-8 and J is TRBJ2-2, with no clear D. Germline-derived CDR1 and CDR2 are SGHVS and FQNEAQ. Trimming removed 1 base from V and 0 bases from J, with 15 bases in between. The CDR3 has 18 residues. CDR3 in amino acids: CASSLVGSRAANTGELFF. CDR3 DNA sequence: TGTGCCAGCAGCTTAGTCGGTAGTCGGGCGGCGAACACCGGGGAGCTGTTTTTT.